This paragraph reports one T cell receptor (beta chain). What it binds is not known. The sample comes from a study of T-cell reconstitution after alpha-beta-depleted transplantation in children. Study-wide points: T-cell counts and diversity at one year following transplant were attributed mainly to newly produced T cells.

Construction of the TCRbeta library involved unique molecular identifiers. Via MiXCR, TCRdb re-called the PCR reads, giving one row per CDR3 protein. This sample has roughly 570,000 distinct CDR3 sequences; over 20% occur once, and the top ten carry about 35%. The CDR3 is 13 amino acids. V dropped 0 bases and J dropped 7 bases, with 9 bases sitting between them. Germline CDR1 and CDR2: MNHEY and SVGAGI. This chain links TRBV6-5 with TRBJ2-5; D unclear. This sample comprised PBMCs, obtained before TCRalphabeta/CD19-depleted stem cell transplant. The origin of this receptor is a boy less than two years old with Wiskott-Aldrich syndrome, due to receive a stem cell transplant. This CDR3 reads CASSYSSSGTQYF. The DNA for the CDR3 is TGTGCCAGCAGTTACTCGTCGTCAGGGACCCAGTACTTC.